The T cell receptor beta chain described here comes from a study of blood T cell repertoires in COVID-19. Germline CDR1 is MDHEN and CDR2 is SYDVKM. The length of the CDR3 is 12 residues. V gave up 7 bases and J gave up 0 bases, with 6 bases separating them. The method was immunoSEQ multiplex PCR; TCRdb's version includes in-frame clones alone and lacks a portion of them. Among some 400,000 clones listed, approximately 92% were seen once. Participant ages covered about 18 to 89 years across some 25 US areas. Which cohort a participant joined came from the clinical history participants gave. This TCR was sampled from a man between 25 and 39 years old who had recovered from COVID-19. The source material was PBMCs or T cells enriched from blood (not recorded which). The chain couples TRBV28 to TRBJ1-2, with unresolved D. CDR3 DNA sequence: TGTGCCAGCACTGCGGCTAACTATGGCTACACCTTC. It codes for CASTAANYGYTF.